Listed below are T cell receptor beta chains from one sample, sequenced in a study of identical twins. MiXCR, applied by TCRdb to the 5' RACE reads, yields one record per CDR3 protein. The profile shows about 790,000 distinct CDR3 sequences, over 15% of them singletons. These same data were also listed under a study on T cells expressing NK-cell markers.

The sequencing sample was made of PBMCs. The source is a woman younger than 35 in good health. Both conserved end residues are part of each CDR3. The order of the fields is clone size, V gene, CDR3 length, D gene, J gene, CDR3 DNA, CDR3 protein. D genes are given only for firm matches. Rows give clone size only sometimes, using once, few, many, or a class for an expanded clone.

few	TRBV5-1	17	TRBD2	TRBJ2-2	TGCGCCAGCAGCTCCGACCCTAGCGGGAGGGACACCGGGGAGCTGTTTTTT	CASSSDPSGRDTGELFF
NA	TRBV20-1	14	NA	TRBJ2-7	TGCAGTGCAGGCAGCGCCCCATTCTCCTACGAGCAGTACTTC	CSAGSAPFSYEQYF
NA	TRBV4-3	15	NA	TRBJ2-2	TGCGCCAGCAGCCGATCCGGGACAAACACCGGGGAGCTGTTTTTT	CASSRSGTNTGELFF
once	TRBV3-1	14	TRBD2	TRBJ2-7	TGTGCCAGCAGCCTCCGACTAGCGGGAGTGGGGGCATACTTC	CASSLRLAGVGAYF
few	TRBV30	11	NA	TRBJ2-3	TGTGCCCGGAGCAGGGGAGATACGCAGTATTTT	CARSRGDTQYF
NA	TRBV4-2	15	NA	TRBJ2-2	TGTGCCAGCAGCAGGACGGACCACGGTGCCGGGGAGCTGTTTTTT	CASSRTDHGAGELFF
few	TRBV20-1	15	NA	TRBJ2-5	TGCAGTGCTAGAGTTCCGTCGACATCGCAAGAGACCCAGTACTTC	CSARVPSTSQETQYF
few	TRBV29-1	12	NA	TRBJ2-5	TGCAGCGCCGGTAGGGGGGCTGAGACCCAGTACTTC	CSAGRGAETQYF
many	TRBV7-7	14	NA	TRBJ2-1	TGTGCTAGCAGCTTAGCGACTGGGGACAATGAGCAGTTCTTC	CASSLATGDNEQFF
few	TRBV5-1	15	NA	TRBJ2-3	TGCGCCAGCAGCTTGAGACTAGGTGGCACAGATACGCAGTATTTT	CASSLRLGGTDTQYF
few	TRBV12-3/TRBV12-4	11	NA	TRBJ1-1	TGTGCCAGCAGTTACGCCCGAGAAGCTTTCTTT	CASSYAREAFF
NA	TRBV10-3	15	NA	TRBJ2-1	TGTGCCATCAGTGACGAGGGAGGCCGTCACAATGAGCAGTTCTTC	CAISDEGGRHNEQFF
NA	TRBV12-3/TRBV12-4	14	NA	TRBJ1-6	TGTGCCAGCAGCTTGACAGGACGTGGTTCACCCCTCCACTTT	CASSLTGRGSPLHF